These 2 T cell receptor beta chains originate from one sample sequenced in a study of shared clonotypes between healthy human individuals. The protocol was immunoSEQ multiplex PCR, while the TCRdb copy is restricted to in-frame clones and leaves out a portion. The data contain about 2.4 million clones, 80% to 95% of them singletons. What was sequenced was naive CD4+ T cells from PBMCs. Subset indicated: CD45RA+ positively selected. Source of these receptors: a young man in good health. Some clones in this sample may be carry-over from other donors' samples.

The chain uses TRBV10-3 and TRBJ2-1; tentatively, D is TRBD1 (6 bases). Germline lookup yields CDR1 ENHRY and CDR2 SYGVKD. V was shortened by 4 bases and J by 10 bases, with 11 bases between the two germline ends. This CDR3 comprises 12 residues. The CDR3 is CAISGTGFEQFF. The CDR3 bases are TGTGCCATCAGTGGAACAGGGTTCGAGCAGTTCTTC.

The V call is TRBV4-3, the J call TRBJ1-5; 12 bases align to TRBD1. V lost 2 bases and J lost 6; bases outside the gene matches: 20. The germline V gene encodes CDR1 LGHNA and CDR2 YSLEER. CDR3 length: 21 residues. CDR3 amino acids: CASSQPTGTGGAGAGGQPQHF. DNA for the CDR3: TGCGCCAGCAGCCAACCCACCGGGACAGGGGGCGCCGGCGCCGGCGGTCAGCCCCAGCATTTT.